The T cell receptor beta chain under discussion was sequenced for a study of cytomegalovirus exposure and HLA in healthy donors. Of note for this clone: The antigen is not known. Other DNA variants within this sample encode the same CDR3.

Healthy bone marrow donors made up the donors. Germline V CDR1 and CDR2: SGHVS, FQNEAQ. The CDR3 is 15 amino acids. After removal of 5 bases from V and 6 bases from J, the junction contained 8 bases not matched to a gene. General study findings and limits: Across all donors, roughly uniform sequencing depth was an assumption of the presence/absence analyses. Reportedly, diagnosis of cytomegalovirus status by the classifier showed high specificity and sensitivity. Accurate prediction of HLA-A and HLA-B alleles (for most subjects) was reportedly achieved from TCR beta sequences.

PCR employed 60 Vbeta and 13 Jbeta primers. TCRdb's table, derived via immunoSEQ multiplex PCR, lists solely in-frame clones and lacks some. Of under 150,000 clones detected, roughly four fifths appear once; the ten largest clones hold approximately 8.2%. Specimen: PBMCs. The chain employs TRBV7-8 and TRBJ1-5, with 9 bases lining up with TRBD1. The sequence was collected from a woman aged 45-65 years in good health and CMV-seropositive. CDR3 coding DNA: TGTGCCAGCAGCGTCCTGGGACAGGGTGGTCAGCCCCAGCATTTT. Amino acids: CASSVLGQGGQPQHF. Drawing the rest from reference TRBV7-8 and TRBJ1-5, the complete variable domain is GAGVSQSPRYKVAKRGQDVALRCDPISGHVSLFWYQQALGQGPEFLTYFQNEAQLDKSGLPSDRFFAERPEGSVSTLKIQRTQQEDSAVYLCASSVLGQGGQPQHFGDGTRLSIL.